Listed below are T cell receptor beta chains from one sample, sequenced in a study of metastatic and nonmetastatic thyroid tumors. Through MiXCR, TCRdb re-clonotyped the PCR reads. The repertoire holds roughly 13,000 clones, with approximately 24% as singletons. The sequenced sample consisted of tumor tissue. Receptors were obtained from a female donor with papillary thyroid cancer or a benign thyroid nodule (not recorded which). Some clones in this sample may be carry-over from other donors' samples. Both conserved end residues are part of each CDR3. D genes are given only for firm matches. Not every row has a clone size; where given, it reads once, few, many or a size class.

-	-	TRBJ1-5	TRBV6-1	TGTGCCAGCGGGGGGGGTAGCAATCAGCCCCAGCATTTT	CASGGGSNQPQHF
-	-	TRBJ2-7	TRBV6-1	TGTGCCAGCAGTAGATTTGGCGGGGGCGCCTTCTACGAGCAGTACTTC	CASSRFGGGAFYEQYF
-	medium-sized	TRBJ1-1	TRBV7-8	TGTGCCAGCGTCGAAGCGGGGAACACTGAAGCTTTCTTT	CASVEAGNTEAFF
-	-	TRBJ2-7	TRBV11-2	TGTGCCAGCAGCTCCCGTCCCTACGAGCAGTACTTC	CASSSRPYEQYF
-	many	TRBJ2-3	TRBV9	TGTGCCAGCACGTCGGGGAGATCCGCAGATACGCAGTATTTT	CASTSGRSADTQYF
TRBD2	many	TRBJ2-2	TRBV25-1	TGTGCCAGCAGTCCCGGCTTCGGTTGGCTAGCGGGTCAGGCTGGGGACGGGGAGCTGTTTTTT	CASSPGFGWLAGQAGDGELFF
-	-	TRBJ1-2	TRBV29-1	TGCAGCGTTGAAGAGGCGGGGGGCTATGGCTACACCTTC	CSVEEAGGYGYTF
-	medium-sized	TRBJ2-1	TRBV12-3/TRBV12-4	TGTGCCAGCAGCCGAGCTTCCTACAATGAGCAGTTCTTC	CASSRASYNEQFF
TRBD2	-	TRBJ2-3	TRBV30	TGTGCCTGGGGTGTCTCTAGCGGTAGTAGTTGGACGCAGTATTTT	CAWGVSSGSSWTQYF
-	many	TRBJ2-5	TRBV20-1	TGCAGTGCTAAGGACGCACCCAAGGGCCAAGAGACCCAGTACTTC	CSAKDAPKGQETQYF
-	many	TRBJ1-5	TRBV5-1	TGCGCCAGCAGCTTTCAGGGGCCCTATCAGCCCCAGCATTTT	CASSFQGPYQPQHF
TRBD1	-	TRBJ1-2	TRBV20-1	TGCAGTGCTAGAGATCTAGGGGGCGATGGCTACACCTTC	CSARDLGGDGYTF
-	few	TRBJ2-7	TRBV27	TGTGCCAGCAGTTCCACCTATTCCTTGTGGGAGCAGTACTTC	CASSSTYSLWEQYF
TRBD2	medium-sized	TRBJ2-1	TRBV11-2	TGTGCCAGCAGCTTAGAGAGCGGGAGTGGGCAGTTCTTC	CASSLESGSGQFF
-	medium-sized	TRBJ1-4	TRBV6-1	TGTGCCAGCAGATACAGGGAAAAACTGTTTTTT	CASRYREKLFF
TRBD1	few	TRBJ1-4	TRBV25-1	TGTGCCACCTCCGGGACAGGGGTAGGAAAACTGTTTTTT	CATSGTGVGKLFF
-	-	TRBJ2-1	TRBV19	TGTGCCAGTAGTAGACTAGGCGGGGATGAGCAGTTCTTC	CASSRLGGDEQFF
TRBD1	-	TRBJ2-1	TRBV7-8	TGTGCCAGCAGCTTGGGTTTTATTGGACAGGGGAACAATGAGCAGTTCTTC	CASSLGFIGQGNNEQFF
TRBD1	-	TRBJ1-2	TRBV6-4	TGTGCCAGCAGCCTGAGGGGGCTTTATGGCTACACCTTC	CASSLRGLYGYTF
-	-	TRBJ2-5	TRBV2	TGTGCCAGCAGGCGGAGGTGGGAGGAGGAGGAGACCCAGTACTTC	CASRRRWEEEETQYF
TRBD2	-	TRBJ2-7	TRBV20-1	TGCAGTGCTTGGGGGGCGGGACTAGCGGCCTCCGCCTCCTACGAGCAGTACTTC	CSAWGAGLAASASYEQYF
-	few	TRBJ1-1	TRBV12-3/TRBV12-4	TGTGCCAGCAGTTTTCGGGGTAACACTGAAGCTTTCTTT	CASSFRGNTEAFF
TRBD1	few	TRBJ1-1	TRBV20-1	TGCAGTGCTAGATCTATAGGGACAGCTGGGGACACTGAAGCTTTCTTT	CSARSIGTAGDTEAFF
-	-	TRBJ1-1	TRBV7-9	TGTGCCAGCAGCTTACAGGGGTTCGGCACTGAAGCTTTCTTT	CASSLQGFGTEAFF
-	-	TRBJ2-3	TRBV11-2	TGTGCCAGCAGCCTCATGAGCTGGACCTTCCCAGATATGCAGTATTTT	CASSLMSWTFPDMQYF
TRBD1	many	TRBJ2-2	TRBV19	TGTGCCAGTAGTATCGGGACAGGGGACACCGGGGAGCTGTTTTTT	CASSIGTGDTGELFF
TRBD1	medium-sized	TRBJ1-1	TRBV28	TGTGCCAGCAGTCCGGGACAGGGCGGGGAGGACACTGAAGCTTTCTTT	CASSPGQGGEDTEAFF
-	-	TRBJ1-1	TRBV20-1	TGCAGTGCCAGGACGCCGGGAACTGAAGCTTTCTTT	CSARTPGTEAFF